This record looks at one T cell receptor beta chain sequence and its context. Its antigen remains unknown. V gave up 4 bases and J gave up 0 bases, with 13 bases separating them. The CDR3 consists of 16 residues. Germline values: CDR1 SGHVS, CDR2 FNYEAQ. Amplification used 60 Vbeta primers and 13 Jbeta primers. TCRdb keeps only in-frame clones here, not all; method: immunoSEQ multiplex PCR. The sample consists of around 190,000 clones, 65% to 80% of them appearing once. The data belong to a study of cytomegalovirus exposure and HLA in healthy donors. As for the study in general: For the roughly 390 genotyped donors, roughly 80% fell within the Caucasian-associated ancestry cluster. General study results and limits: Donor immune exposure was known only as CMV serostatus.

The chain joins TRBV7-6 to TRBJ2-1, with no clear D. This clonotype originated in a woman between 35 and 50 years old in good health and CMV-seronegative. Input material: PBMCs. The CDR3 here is CASSSEAANSYNEQFF. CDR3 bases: TGTGCCAGCAGCTCCGAGGCGGCGAACTCCTACAATGAGCAGTTCTTC.